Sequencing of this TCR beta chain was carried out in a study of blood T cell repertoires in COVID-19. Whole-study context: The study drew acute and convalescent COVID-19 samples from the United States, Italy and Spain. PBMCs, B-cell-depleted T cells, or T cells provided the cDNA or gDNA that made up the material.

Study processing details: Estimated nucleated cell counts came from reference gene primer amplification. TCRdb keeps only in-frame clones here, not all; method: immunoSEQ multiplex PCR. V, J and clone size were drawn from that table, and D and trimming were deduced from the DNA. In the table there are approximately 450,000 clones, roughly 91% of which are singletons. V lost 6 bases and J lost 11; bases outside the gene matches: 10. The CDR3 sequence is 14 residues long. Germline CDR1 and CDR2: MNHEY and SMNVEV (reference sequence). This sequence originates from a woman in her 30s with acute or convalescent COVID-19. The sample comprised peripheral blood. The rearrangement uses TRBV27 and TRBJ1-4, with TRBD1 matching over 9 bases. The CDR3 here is CASSQDRGSGKLFF. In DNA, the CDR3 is TGTGCCAGCAGCCAGGACAGGGGATCGGGGAAACTGTTTTTT.